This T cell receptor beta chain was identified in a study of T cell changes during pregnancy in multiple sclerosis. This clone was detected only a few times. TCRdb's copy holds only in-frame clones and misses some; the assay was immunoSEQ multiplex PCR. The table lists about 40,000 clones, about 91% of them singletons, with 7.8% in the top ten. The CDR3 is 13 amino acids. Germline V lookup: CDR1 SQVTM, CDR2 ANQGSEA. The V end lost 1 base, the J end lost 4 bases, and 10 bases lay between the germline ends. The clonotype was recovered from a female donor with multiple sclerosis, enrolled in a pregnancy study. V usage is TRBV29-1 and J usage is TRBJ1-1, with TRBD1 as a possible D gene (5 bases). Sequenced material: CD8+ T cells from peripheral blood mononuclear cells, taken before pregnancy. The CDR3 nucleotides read TGCAGCGTTGAAGGGGGGGGAGGCACTGAAGCTTTCTTT. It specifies CSVEGGGGTEAFF.